A selection of T cell receptor beta chains follows, all from one sample in a study of shared clonotypes between healthy human individuals. Clones were read by immunoSEQ multiplex PCR, and TCRdb kept only the in-frame ones, dropping some. Among nearly 2 million clones listed, roughly 95% were seen once. Input material: naive CD8+ T cells sorted from blood. These receptors were obtained from a man aged 18 to 30 in good health. The CDR3 runs from the conserved cysteine through the conserved F or W. The D gene is left open where the match is weak. Clone size appears in some rows only: once, few, many, or a class for an expanded clone.

TRBJ2-7 - - TRBV21-1 TGTGCCAGCAGCAATAAGCCGGGCTCCTACGAGCAGTACTTC CASSNKPGSYEQYF
TRBJ2-7 - - TRBV7-9 TGTGCCAGCAGCTCGCGGGGGACGGACAGCTCCTACGAGCAGTACTTC CASSSRGTDSSYEQYF
TRBJ1-1 - - TRBV7-9 TGTGCCAGCACCCAAGGGGGGGGGAATGAAGCTTTCTTT CASTQGGGNEAFF
TRBJ2-7 - TRBD2 TRBV13 TGTGCCAGCAGCTTATATATGCGGGGGGGCTACGAGCAGTACTTC CASSLYMRGGYEQYF
TRBJ1-3 - - TRBV9 TGTGCCAGCAGCCAGGACGGCTTCTCTGGAAACACCATATATTTT CASSQDGFSGNTIYF
TRBJ1-4 once - TRBV28 TGTGCCAGCAGTTTTAGGGCGGGATCCATGAATGAAAAACTGTTTTTT CASSFRAGSMNEKLFF
TRBJ1-4 - - TRBV4-1 TGCGCCAGCAGCCAAATGGGGATTCGCGATGAAAAACTGTTTTTT CASSQMGIRDEKLFF
TRBJ2-2 - - TRBV13 TGTGCCAGCACAGGGCAGGGGAACACCGGGGAGCTGTTTTTT CASTGQGNTGELFF
TRBJ2-7 - TRBD1 TRBV9 TGTGCCAGCAGCCCAGGACAGGCCTCCTACGAGCAGTACTTC CASSPGQASYEQYF
TRBJ2-7 - - TRBV5-5 TGTGCCAGCCTAGGGGACTCCTACGAGCAGTACTTC CASLGDSYEQYF
TRBJ2-7 - - TRBV19 TGTGCCAGTAGTCTCGCCGGGGCTTCCTACGAGCAGTACTTC CASSLAGASYEQYF
TRBJ2-7 - - TRBV18 TGTGCCAGCTCACTTCCCCAACAGGGCTACTACGAGCAGTACTTC CASSLPQQGYYEQYF
TRBJ1-5 - - TRBV7-8 TGTGCCAGCAGCCTAGGGGGTATACAGCCCCAGCATTTT CASSLGGIQPQHF
TRBJ1-1 - TRBD1 TRBV28 TGTGCCAGCAGTTTAGTACAGGGGGACACTGAAGCTTTCTTT CASSLVQGDTEAFF
TRBJ2-1 - TRBD2 TRBV6-6 TGTGCCAGCACTTCCGGGAGCGGGGGGCAGTTCTTC CASTSGSGGQFF
TRBJ1-2 - - TRBV5-4 TGTGCCAGCAGCTTGGGGGACGGCGGGGGCTACACCTTC CASSLGDGGGYTF
TRBJ2-7 - TRBD1 TRBV7-9 TGTGCCAGCAGCCACGGACAGGGGGCCTCCTACGAGCAGTACTTC CASSHGQGASYEQYF
TRBJ1-5 - - TRBV7-8 TGTGCCAGCAGCTTAGCACAGGGTTTTAGTCAGCCCCAGCATTTT CASSLAQGFSQPQHF
TRBJ2-5 once - TRBV23-1 TGCGCCAGCAGTCATAAAGCGGAAAGGGGAGAAGAGACCCAGTACTTC CASSHKAERGEETQYF
TRBJ1-1 - - TRBV4-2 TGTGCCAGCAGCCAAGGCCAAATGGCTTTCTTT CASSQGQMAFF
TRBJ1-4 - - TRBV15 TGTGCCACCAGCAGAGATTCACCAGCTAATGAAAAACTGTTTTTT CATSRDSPANEKLFF
TRBJ1-3 - - TRBV4-3 TGCGCCAGCAGCCAAGATCCATTGAGCTCTGGAAACACCATATATTTT CASSQDPLSSGNTIYF
TRBJ2-1 - TRBD2 TRBV27 TGTGCCAGCAGTATCATAGCGGGGGTAGGCTACAATGAGCAGTTCTTC CASSIIAGVGYNEQFF
TRBJ2-7 - TRBD2 TRBV5-1 TGCGCCAGCAGCGGGACTACCTCCTACGAGCAGTACTTC CASSGTTSYEQYF
TRBJ2-3 - - TRBV9 TGTGCCAGCAGCGTAGCTTGGAGCTCAGATACGCAGTATTTT CASSVAWSSDTQYF
TRBJ2-7 - - TRBV9 TGTGCCAGCAGCGTAGTTGGGGACGGAGCCTACGAGCAGTACTTC CASSVVGDGAYEQYF
TRBJ2-5 once - TRBV6-1 TGTGCCAGCAGTGAACCCAGGGCAATTGGAGTAGAGACCCAGTACTTC CASSEPRAIGVETQYF
TRBJ1-2 - - TRBV29-1 TGCAGCGTTCAGGGGATTAACTATGGCTACACCTTC CSVQGINYGYTF
TRBJ1-1 - TRBD1 TRBV7-9 TGTGCCAGCAGCCCGGGACAGGGGGCTGACACTGAAGCTTTCTTT CASSPGQGADTEAFF
TRBJ1-2 - TRBD1 TRBV6-1 TGTGCCAGCAGTGAGCCGGGACAGGGGGCCTATGGCTACACCTTC CASSEPGQGAYGYTF
TRBJ2-2 - TRBD1 TRBV4-1 TGCGCCAGCAGCCTCGGGACAGGGAACACCGGGGAGCTGTTTTTT CASSLGTGNTGELFF
TRBJ2-1 - - TRBV28 TGTGCCAGCAGTTTATACCGGGGGGCGGACAATGAGCAGTTCTTC CASSLYRGADNEQFF
TRBJ1-6 - - TRBV2 TGTGCCAGCAGTGAGTACGGGAAGAGCTCCTATAATTCACCCCTCCACTTT CASSEYGKSSYNSPLHF
TRBJ1-1 - - TRBV28 TGTGCCAGCAGTTTAGGGGTGAGCACTGAAGCTTTCTTT CASSLGVSTEAFF
TRBJ2-7 - - TRBV6-5 TGTGCCAGCAGTTACGATAGCGGCTACGAGCAGTACTTC CASSYDSGYEQYF
TRBJ2-1 - - TRBV5-1 TGCGCCAGCAGCCTCGGGGTTTACAATGAGCAGTTCTTC CASSLGVYNEQFF
TRBJ2-5 - - TRBV30 TGTGCCTGGAGCTCGCTAGACTGGCAAGAGACCCAGTACTTC CAWSSLDWQETQYF
TRBJ2-1 - - TRBV9 TGTGCCAGCAGCGTCGGACAGTACAATGAGCAGTTCTTC CASSVGQYNEQFF
TRBJ2-7 - TRBD1 TRBV4-3 TGCGCCAGCAGCCCGGGGACAGGGGGAGTCTACGAGCAGTACTTC CASSPGTGGVYEQYF
TRBJ1-1 - - TRBV5-1 TGCGCCAGCGCCTGGGAGGGGAAGACTGAAGCTTTCTTT CASAWEGKTEAFF
TRBJ1-5 - - TRBV7-8 TGTGCCAGCAGCTTGTGGGACACCGATCAGCCCCAGCATTTT CASSLWDTDQPQHF
TRBJ2-7 - TRBD1 TRBV25-1 TGTGCCAGCAGTCTGGGGACAGGACTCTACGAGCAGTACTTC CASSLGTGLYEQYF
TRBJ2-3 - - TRBV4-1 TGCGCCAGCAGCCAAGATAATCTCCAGGCTACGCAGTATTTT CASSQDNLQATQYF
TRBJ2-7 - TRBD1 TRBV28 TGTGCCAGCAAATCAGGGCGACAGGGCTCCTACGAGCAGTACTTC CASKSGRQGSYEQYF
TRBJ1-4 - TRBD1 TRBV18 TGTGCCAGCTCGCGGGACAGGGGGCGCGATGAAAAACTGTTTTTT CASSRDRGRDEKLFF
TRBJ1-2 - - TRBV7-3 TGTGCCAGCAGCTTAGATTCTAACTATGGCTACACCTTC CASSLDSNYGYTF
TRBJ2-3 - TRBD2 TRBV4-1 TGCGCCAGCAGCCAACTAGCGGGCGGCGATACGCAGTATTTT CASSQLAGGDTQYF
TRBJ2-1 - - TRBV12-5 TGTGCTAGTGGTTCGGTTTTAGGCCACTACAATGAGCAGTTCTTC CASGSVLGHYNEQFF
TRBJ2-1 - - TRBV27 TGTGCCAGCAGTTTCGGGGACACAATAAGGAGCTCCTACAATGAGCAGTTCTTC CASSFGDTIRSSYNEQFF
TRBJ1-2 - - TRBV6-6 TGTGCCAGCAGTCCCCCAAGCCAGGGCTATGGCTACACCTTC CASSPPSQGYGYTF